This T cell receptor (beta chain) is drawn from a study of CD4 and CD8 cells across lung adenocarcinoma regions. The CDR3 extends over 15 amino acids. The V end was cut by 9 bases, the J end by 1 base, with 18 bases between. Germline lookup yields CDR1 SGHAT and CDR2 FQNNGV. Via MiXCR, TCRdb re-called the PCR reads, giving one row per CDR3 protein. Among more than 6,500 distinct CDR3 sequences listed, under 70% were seen once. Only a few counts were recorded for this clonotype. Donors had localized lung adenocarcinoma, a non-small cell lung cancer. The sequencing sample was made of CD8+ T cells from the center of a lung tumor. The receptor comes from a male donor with lung adenocarcinoma. The CD4 and CD8 labels of this study may be unreliable. This chain joins TRBV11-2 and TRBJ1-1; D call uncertain. CDR3 coding DNA: TGTGCCAGTGCAGCCCCTGAAGGAACGAACACTGAAGCTTTCTTT. It encodes CASAAPEGTNTEAFF.